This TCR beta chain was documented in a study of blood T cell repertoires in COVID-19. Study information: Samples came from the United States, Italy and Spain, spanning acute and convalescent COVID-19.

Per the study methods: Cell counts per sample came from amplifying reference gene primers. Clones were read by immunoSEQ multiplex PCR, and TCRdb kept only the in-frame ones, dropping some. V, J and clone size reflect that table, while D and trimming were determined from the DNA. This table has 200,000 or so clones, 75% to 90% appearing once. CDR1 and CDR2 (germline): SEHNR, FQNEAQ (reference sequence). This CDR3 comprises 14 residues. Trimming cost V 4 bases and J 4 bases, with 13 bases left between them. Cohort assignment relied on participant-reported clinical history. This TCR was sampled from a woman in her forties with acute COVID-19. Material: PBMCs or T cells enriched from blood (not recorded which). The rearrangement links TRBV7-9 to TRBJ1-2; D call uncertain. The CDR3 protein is CASSSSVDFYGYTF. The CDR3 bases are TGTGCCAGCAGCTCCAGTGTAGACTTCTATGGCTACACCTTC.